Listed below are T cell receptor beta chains from one sample, sequenced in a study of T cells after somatic rescue of genetic block. Assay: immunoSEQ multiplex PCR; the TCRdb copy retains only in-frame clones and omits some. The sample lists tens of thousands of clones; 90% to 95% were seen once. Sequencing used peripheral blood mononuclear cells (PBMCs). These receptors all come from a middle-aged man. The CDR3 runs from the conserved cysteine through the conserved F or W. The order of the fields is J gene, D gene, clone size, V gene, CDR3 DNA, CDR3 protein. A D gene is named only where the DNA matches it firmly. Expanded clones are given a class, and other clones once, few, many or no size at all.

J: TRBJ1-2; D: .; size: once; V: TRBV18; DNA: TGTGCCAGCTCCCCCGGGACGAACTATGGCTACACCTTC; CDR3: CASSPGTNYGYTF
J: TRBJ2-7; D: .; size: .; V: TRBV28; DNA: TGTGCCAGCAGTTTTTGGGCCTACGAGCAGTACTTC; CDR3: CASSFWAYEQYF
J: TRBJ2-1; D: TRBD2; size: .; V: TRBV18; DNA: TGTGCCAGCTCACCATGGTCTAGCGGGAACCGGAATGAGCAGTTCTTC; CDR3: CASSPWSSGNRNEQFF
J: TRBJ2-1; D: TRBD2; size: .; V: TRBV19; DNA: TGTGCCAGTAGTTTTGGGAGCGGGGGGAATGAGCAGTTCTTC; CDR3: CASSFGSGGNEQFF
J: TRBJ2-5; D: .; size: once; V: TRBV5-1; DNA: TGCGCCAGCAGCTTAGGCAGCGAAGAGACCCAGTACTTC; CDR3: CASSLGSEETQYF
J: TRBJ2-1; D: .; size: .; V: TRBV5-4; DNA: TGTGCCAGCAGCTCCAACAATGAGCAGTTCTTC; CDR3: CASSSNNEQFF
J: TRBJ2-3; D: .; size: .; V: TRBV5-1; DNA: TGCGCCAGCAGCTTGGAAGGCACAGATACGCAGTATTTT; CDR3: CASSLEGTDTQYF
J: TRBJ1-4; D: .; size: .; V: TRBV6-5; DNA: TGTGCCAGCAGTTCTACAGGCGCGGGTAATGAAAAACTGTTTTTT; CDR3: CASSSTGAGNEKLFF
J: TRBJ2-7; D: .; size: .; V: TRBV28; DNA: TGTACCAGCAGTTTGCGTGGGCGTCGGTTCCACGAGCAGTACTTC; CDR3: CTSSLRGRRFHEQYF
J: TRBJ1-5; D: TRBD1; size: .; V: TRBV19; DNA: TGTGCCAGTAGCAAGCTTACCGGGACAGGGCACCAGCCCCAGCATTTT; CDR3: CASSKLTGTGHQPQHF
J: TRBJ2-6; D: .; size: .; V: TRBV7-2; DNA: TGTGCCAGCAGCTCCAGGTCGACGGCTGGGGCCAACGTCCTGACTTTC; CDR3: CASSSRSTAGANVLTF
J: TRBJ2-3; D: .; size: .; V: TRBV25-1; DNA: TGTGCCAGCAGTGAATCGGGCGAGATTTTGGATACGCAGTATTTT; CDR3: CASSESGEILDTQYF
J: TRBJ2-7; D: .; size: .; V: TRBV7-6; DNA: TGTGCCAGCAGCTTAGGTGGTATAGGGGAAGCCTACGAGCAGTACTTC; CDR3: CASSLGGIGEAYEQYF